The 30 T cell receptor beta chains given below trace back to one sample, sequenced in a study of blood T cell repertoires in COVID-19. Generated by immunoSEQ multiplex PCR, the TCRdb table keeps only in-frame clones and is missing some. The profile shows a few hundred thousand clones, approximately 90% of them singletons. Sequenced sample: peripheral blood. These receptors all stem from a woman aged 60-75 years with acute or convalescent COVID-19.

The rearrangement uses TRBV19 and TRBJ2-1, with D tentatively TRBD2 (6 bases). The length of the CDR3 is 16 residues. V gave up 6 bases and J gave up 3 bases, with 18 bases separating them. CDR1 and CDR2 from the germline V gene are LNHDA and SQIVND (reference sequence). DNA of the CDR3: TGTGCCAGTAGCTCCCTCGGCGCGGGGTACTACAATGAGCAGTTCTTC. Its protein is CASSSLGAGYYNEQFF.

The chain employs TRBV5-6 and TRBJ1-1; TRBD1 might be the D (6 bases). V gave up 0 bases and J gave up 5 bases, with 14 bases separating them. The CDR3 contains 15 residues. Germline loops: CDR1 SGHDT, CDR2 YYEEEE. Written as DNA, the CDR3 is TGTGCCAGCAGCTTGGCGGGGACATTTGGAACTGAAGCTTTCTTT. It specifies CASSLAGTFGTEAFF.

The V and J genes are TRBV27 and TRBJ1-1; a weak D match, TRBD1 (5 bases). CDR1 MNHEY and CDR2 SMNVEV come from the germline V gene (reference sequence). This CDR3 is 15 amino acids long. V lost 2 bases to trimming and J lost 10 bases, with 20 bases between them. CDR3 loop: CASSLNLDRTQGAFF. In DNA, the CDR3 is TGTGCCAGCAGTTTAAACCTGGACCGGACGCAGGGAGCTTTCTTT.

CDR3 nucleotides: TGTGCCAGCAGCGGAACATCCCTCTCTGGAAACACCATATATTTT. Amino acid sequence: CASSGTSLSGNTIYF. The chain combines TRBV9 with TRBJ1-3; D is ambiguous. Trimming removed 3 bases at V and 0 bases at J, with 10 bases between. The CDR3 runs to 15 residues. Per the germline V gene, CDR1 is SGDLS and CDR2 is YYNGEE.

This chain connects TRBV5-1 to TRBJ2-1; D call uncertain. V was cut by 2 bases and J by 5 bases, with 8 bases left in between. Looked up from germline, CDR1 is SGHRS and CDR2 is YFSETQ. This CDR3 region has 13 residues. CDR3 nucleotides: TGCGCCAGCAGCTTTGGGCGTAACAATGAGCAGTTCTTC. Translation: CASSFGRNNEQFF.

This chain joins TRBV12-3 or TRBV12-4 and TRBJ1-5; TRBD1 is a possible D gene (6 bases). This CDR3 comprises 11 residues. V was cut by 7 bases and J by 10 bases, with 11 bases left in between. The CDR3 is CASTKGGPQHF. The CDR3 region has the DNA TGTGCCAGCACCAAAGGGGGACCCCAGCATTTT.

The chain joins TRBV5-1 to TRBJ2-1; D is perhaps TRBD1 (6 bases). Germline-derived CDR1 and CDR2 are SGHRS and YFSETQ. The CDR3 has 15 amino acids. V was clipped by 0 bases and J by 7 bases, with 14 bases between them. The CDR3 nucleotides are TGCGCCAGCAGCTTGGAACTCGCAGGGGCAAATGAGCAGTTCTTC. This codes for CASSLELAGANEQFF.

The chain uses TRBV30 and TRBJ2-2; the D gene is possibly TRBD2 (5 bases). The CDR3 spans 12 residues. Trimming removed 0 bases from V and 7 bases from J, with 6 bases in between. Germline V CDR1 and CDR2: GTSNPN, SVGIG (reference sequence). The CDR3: CAWSVEGGELFF. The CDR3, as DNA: TGTGCCTGGAGTGTAGAGGGCGGGGAGCTGTTTTTT.

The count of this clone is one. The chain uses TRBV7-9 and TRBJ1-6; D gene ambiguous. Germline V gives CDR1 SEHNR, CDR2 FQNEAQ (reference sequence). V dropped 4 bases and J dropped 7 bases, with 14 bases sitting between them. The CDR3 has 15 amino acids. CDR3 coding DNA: TGTGCCAGCAGCTCCGTCCTCGGACTGAATTCACCCCTCCACTTT. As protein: CASSSVLGLNSPLHF.

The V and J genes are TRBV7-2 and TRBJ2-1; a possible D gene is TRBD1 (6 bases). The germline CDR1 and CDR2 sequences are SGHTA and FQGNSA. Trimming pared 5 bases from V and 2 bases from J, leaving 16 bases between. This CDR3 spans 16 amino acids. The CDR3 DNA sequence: TGTGCCAGCAGCGTCAGGACAGCCTCTACCTACAATGAGCAGTTCTTC. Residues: CASSVRTASTYNEQFF.

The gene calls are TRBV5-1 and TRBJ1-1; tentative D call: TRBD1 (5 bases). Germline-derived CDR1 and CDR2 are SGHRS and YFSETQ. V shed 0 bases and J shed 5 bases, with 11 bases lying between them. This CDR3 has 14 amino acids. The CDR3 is CASSLGNQGTEAFF. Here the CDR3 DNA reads TGCGCCAGCAGCTTGGGGAATCAGGGTACTGAAGCTTTCTTT.

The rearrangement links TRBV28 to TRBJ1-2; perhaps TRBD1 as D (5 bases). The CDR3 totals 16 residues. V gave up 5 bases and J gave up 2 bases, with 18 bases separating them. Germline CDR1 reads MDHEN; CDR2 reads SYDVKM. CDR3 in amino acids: CASSPQWGEGNYGYTF. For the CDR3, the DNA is TGTGCCAGCAGTCCACAATGGGGGGAAGGGAACTATGGCTACACCTTC.

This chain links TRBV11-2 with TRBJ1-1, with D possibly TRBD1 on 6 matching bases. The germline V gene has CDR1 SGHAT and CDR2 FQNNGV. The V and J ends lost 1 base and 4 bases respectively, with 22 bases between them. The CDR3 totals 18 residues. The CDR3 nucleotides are TGTGCCAGCAGCTTAGGGGGGCGGGCACCGAAGAGGACCACTGAAGCTTTCTTT. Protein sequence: CASSLGGRAPKRTTEAFF.

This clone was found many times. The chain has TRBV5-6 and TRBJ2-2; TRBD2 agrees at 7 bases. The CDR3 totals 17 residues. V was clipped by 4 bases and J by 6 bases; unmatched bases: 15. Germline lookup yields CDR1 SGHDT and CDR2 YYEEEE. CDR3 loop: CASSPAPRGWYAGELFF. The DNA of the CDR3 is TGTGCCAGCAGCCCCGCACCGCGGGGGTGGTACGCCGGGGAGCTGTTTTTT.

CDR3 sequence reads: CASSFSGQGVTNEKLFF. CDR3 in DNA: TGCGCCAGCAGCTTCTCAGGACAGGGGGTGACTAATGAAAAACTGTTTTTT. The V call is TRBV5-1, the J call TRBJ1-4; 10 positions agree with TRBD1. This CDR3 has 17 residues. The germline gives CDR1 SGHRS, CDR2 YFSETQ. V shed 2 bases, J shed 2 bases, and the junction held 6 bases outside the gene matches.

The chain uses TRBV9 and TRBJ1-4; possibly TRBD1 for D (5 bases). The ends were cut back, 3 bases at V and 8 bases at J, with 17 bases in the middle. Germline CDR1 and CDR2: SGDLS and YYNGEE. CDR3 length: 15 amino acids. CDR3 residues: CASSAEDNVVEKLFF. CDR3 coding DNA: TGTGCCAGCAGCGCCGAGGACAACGTGGTGGAAAAACTGTTTTTT.

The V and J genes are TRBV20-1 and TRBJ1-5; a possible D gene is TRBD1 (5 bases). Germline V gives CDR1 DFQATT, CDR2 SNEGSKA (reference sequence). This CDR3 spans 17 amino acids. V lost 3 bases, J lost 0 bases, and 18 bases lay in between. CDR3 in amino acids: CSASSIAGPYSNQPQHF. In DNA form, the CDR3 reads TGCAGTGCTAGTTCTATTGCGGGACCTTATAGCAATCAGCCCCAGCATTTT.

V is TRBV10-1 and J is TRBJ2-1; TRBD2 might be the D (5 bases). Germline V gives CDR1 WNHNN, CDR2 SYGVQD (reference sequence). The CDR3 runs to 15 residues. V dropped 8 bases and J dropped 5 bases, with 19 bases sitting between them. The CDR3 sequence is CASSRTDGIDNEQFF. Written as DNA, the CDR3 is TGCGCCAGCTCCCGCACGGACGGGATCGACAATGAGCAGTTCTTC.

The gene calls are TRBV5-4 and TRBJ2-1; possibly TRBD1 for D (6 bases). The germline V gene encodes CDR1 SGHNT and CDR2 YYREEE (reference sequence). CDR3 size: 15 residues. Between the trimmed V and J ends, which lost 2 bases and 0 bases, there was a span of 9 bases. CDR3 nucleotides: TGTGCCAGCAGCTTTCAGGGGAGCTCCTACAATGAGCAGTTCTTC. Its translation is CASSFQGSSYNEQFF.

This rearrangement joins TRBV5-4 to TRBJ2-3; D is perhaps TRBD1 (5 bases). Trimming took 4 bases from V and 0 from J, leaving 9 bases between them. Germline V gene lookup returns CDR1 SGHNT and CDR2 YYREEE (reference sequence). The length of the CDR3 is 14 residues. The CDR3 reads CASSPDSSTDTQYF. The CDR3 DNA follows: TGTGCCAGCAGCCCTGACAGTAGCACAGATACGCAGTATTTT. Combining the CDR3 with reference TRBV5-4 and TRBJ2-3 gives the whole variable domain ETGVTQSPTHLIKTRGQQVTLRCSSQSGHNTVSWYQQALGQGPQFIFQYYREEENGRGNFPPRFSGLQFPNYSSELNVNALELDDSALYLCASSPDSSTDTQYFGPGTRLTVL.

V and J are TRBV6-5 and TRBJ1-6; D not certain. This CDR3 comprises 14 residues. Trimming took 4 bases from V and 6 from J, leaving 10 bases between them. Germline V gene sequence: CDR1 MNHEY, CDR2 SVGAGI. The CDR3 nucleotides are TGTGCCAGCAGTTCTAGGGAGGGTAATTCACCCCTCCACTTT. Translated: CASSSREGNSPLHF.

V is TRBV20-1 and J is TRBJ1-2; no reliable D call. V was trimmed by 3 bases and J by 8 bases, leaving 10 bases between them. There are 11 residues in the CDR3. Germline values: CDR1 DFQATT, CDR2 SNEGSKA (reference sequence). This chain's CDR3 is CSASLSEGYTF. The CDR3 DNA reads TGCAGTGCTAGCCTGAGTGAGGGCTACACCTTC.

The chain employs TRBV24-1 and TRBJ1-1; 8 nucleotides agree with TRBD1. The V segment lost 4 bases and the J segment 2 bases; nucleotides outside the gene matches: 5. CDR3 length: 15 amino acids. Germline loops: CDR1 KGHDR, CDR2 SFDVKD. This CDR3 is CATSERGQGNTEAFF. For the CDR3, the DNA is TGTGCCACCAGTGAGCGTGGACAGGGAAACACTGAAGCTTTCTTT.

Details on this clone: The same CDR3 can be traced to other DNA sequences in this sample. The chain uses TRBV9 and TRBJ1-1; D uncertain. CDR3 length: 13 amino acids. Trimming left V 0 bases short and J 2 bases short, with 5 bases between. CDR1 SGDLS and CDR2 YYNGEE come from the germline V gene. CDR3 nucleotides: TGTGCCAGCAGCGTAGCTTTAAACACTGAAGCTTTCTTT. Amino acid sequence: CASSVALNTEAFF. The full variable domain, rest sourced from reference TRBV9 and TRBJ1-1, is DSGVTQTPKHLITATGQRVTLRCSPRSGDLSVYWYQQSLDQGLQFLIQYYNGEERAKGNILERFSAQQFPDLHSELNLSSLELGDSALYFCASSVALNTEAFFGQGTRLTVV.

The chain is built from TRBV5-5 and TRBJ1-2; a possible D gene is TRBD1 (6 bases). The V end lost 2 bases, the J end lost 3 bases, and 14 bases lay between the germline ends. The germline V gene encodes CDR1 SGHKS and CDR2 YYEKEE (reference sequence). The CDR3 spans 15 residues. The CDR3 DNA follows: TGTGCCAGCAGCTTCACAGGGCGTTCGTACTATGGCTACACCTTC. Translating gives CASSFTGRSYYGYTF.

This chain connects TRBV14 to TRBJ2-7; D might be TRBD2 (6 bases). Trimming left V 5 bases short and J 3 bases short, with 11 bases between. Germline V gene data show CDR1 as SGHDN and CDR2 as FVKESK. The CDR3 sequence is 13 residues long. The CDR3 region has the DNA TGTGCCAGCAGCAGGACTACACACTACGAGCAGTACTTC. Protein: CASSRTTHYEQYF.

The CDR3 coding sequence is TGTGCCAGCAGTCTACCCCGGGCGGGACGCCTCCCGTACGAGCAGTACTTC. It translates to CASSLPRAGRLPYEQYF. The chain combines TRBV28 with TRBJ2-7, with D possibly being TRBD2 (6 bases). CDR3 length equals 17 residues. Germline V CDR1 and CDR2: MDHEN, SYDVKM. V shed 5 bases and J shed 4 bases, with 24 bases lying between them.

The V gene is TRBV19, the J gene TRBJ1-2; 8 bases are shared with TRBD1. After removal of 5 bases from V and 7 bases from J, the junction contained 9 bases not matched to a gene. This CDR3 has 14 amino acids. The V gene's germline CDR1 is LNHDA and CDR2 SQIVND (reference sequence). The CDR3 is CASSPSGGAVGYTF. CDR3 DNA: TGTGCCAGTAGTCCTTCAGGGGGCGCGGTTGGCTACACCTTC.

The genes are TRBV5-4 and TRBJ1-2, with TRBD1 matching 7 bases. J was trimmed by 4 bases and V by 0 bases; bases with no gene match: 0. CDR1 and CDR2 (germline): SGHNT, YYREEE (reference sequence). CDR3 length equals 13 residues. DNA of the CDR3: TGTGCCAGCAGCTTGGACAGGGGCTATGGCTACACCTTC. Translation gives CASSLDRGYGYTF.

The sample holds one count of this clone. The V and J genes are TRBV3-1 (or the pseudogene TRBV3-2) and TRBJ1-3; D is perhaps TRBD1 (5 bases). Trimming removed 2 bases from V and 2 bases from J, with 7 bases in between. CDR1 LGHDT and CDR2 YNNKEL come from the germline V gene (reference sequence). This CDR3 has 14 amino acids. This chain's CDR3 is CASSQQGTGNTIYF. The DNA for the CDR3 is TGTGCCAGCAGCCAACAGGGAACTGGAAACACCATATATTTT.